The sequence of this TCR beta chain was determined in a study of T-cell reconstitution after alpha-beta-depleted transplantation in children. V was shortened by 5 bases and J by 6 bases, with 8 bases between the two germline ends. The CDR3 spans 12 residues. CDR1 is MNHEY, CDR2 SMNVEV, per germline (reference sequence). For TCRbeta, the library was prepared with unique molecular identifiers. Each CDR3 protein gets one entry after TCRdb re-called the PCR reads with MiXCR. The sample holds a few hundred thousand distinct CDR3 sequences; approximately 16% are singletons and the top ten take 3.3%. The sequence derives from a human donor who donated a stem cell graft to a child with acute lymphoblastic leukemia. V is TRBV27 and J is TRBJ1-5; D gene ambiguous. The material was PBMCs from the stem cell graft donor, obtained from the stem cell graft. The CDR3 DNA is TGTGCCAGCAGTAGCTTAGGTCAGCCCCAGCATTTT. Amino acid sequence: CASSSLGQPQHF.